The entry that follows covers one T cell receptor beta chain sequence. Its target is not known. The data belong to a study of blood T cells in healthy people across ages. General study points: A strong correlation between TCR beta diversity and naive T cell percentage was seen. TCR beta diversity, measured per million T cells, fell in a roughly linear way with age. More naive CD4+ cells and higher diversity were found in long-lived than in aged donors.

Trimming cost V 3 bases and J 5 bases, with 13 bases left between them. Germline-derived CDR1 and CDR2 are KGHSH and LQKENI. The CDR3 contains 14 residues. Next came a second PCR, run for about 7 to 12 cycles, which used a sample-barcoded 5' primer along with a J-beta primer mix. Sequencing yielded, for each sample, at least 2.5 million paired-end reads carrying CDR3. TCRdb re-called the 5' RACE reads through MiXCR, storing one row per CDR3 protein. The sample lists about 400,000 distinct CDR3 sequences; approximately 51% were seen once. This clonotype was obtained from a man in his sixties in good health. The chain couples TRBV18 to TRBJ2-5; possible D gene TRBD2, 6 bases. Sequencing used blood. This CDR3 is CASSPGRGYETQYF. CDR3 nucleotides: TGTGCCAGCTCACCCGGACGGGGGTACGAGACCCAGTACTTC.